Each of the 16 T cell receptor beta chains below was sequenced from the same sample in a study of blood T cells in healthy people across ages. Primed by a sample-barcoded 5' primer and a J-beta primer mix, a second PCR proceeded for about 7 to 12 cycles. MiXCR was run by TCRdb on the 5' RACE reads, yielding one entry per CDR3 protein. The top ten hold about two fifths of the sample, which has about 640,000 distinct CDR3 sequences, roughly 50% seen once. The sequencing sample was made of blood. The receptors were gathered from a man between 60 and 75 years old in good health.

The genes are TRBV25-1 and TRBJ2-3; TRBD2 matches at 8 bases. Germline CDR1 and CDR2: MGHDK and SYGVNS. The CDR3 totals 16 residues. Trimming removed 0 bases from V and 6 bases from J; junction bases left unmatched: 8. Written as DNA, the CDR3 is TGTGCCAGCAGTGAATATAGGGCGGGGGGCGGGGATACGCAGTATTTT. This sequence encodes CASSEYRAGGGDTQYF.

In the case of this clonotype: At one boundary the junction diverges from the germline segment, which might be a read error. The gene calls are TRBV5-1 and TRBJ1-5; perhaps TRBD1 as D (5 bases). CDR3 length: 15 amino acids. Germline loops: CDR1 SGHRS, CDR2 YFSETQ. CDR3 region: CAGSLDGASDQPQHF. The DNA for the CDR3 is TGCGCCGGCAGCTTGGACGGGGCTAGTGATCAGCCCCAGCATTTT.

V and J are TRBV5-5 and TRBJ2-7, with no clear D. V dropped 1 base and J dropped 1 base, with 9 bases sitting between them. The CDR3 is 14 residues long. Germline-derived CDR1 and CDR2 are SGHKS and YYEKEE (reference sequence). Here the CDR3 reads CASSLLESSYEQYF. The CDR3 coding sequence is TGTGCCAGCAGCTTGCTCGAGTCATCCTACGAGCAGTACTTC.

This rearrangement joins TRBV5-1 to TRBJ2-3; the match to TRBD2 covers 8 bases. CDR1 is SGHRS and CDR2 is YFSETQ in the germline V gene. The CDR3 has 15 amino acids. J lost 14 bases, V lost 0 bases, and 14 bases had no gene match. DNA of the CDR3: TGCGCCAGCAGCTTGGGAACTAGCCCCCCGGGGGGGCGGTATTTT. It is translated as CASSLGTSPPGGRYF.

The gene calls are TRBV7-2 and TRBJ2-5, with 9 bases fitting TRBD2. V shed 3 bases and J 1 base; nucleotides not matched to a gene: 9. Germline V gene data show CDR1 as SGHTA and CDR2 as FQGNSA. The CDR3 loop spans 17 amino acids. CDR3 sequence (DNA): TGTGCCAGCAGCTTCCCCCTGAGGACTAGCGCCCAAGAGACCCAGTACTTC. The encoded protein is CASSFPLRTSAQETQYF.

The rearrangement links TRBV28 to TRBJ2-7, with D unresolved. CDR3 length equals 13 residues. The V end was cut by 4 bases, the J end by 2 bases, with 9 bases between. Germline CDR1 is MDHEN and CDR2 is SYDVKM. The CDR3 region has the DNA TGTGCCAGCAGTTCCCCTATAACCTACGAGCAGTACTTC. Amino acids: CASSSPITYEQYF.

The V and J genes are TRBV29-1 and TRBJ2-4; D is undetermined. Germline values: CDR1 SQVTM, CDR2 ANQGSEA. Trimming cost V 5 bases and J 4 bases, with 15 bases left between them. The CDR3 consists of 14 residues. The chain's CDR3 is CSVQKGTGKNIQYF. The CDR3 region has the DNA TGCAGCGTTCAGAAGGGAACGGGTAAAAACATTCAGTACTTC.

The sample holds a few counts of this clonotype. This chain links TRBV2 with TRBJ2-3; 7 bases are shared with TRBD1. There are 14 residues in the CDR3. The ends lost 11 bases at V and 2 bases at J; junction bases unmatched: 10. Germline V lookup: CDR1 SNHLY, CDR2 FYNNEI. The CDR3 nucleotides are TGTGCCGGGAAAGGACAGGTCTCCACAGATACGCAGTATTTT. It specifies CAGKGQVSTDTQYF.

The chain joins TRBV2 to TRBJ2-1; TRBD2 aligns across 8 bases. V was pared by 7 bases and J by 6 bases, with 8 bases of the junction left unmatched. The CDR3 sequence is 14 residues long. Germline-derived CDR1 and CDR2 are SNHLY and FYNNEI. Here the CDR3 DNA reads TGTGCCAGCACCGGGACTAGTGTAATCAATGAGCAGTTCTTC. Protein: CASTGTSVINEQFF.

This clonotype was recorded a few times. CDR3 DNA: TGTGCCAGCAGCGGTAGGACAGGGAATCCCCCAATTCAGTACTTC. This sequence encodes CASSGRTGNPPIQYF. V gene TRBV21-1 combines with J gene TRBJ2-4; the D segment call TRBD1 is taken from the table without a DNA check. TRBV21-1 is reported as a pseudogene. The CDR3 runs to 15 residues.

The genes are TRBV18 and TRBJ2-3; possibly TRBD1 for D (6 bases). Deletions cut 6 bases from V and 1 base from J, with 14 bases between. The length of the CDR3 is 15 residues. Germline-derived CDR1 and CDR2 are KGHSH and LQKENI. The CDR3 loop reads CASSRAGDGTDTQYF. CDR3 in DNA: TGTGCCAGCTCGAGGGCAGGGGACGGCACAGATACGCAGTATTTT.

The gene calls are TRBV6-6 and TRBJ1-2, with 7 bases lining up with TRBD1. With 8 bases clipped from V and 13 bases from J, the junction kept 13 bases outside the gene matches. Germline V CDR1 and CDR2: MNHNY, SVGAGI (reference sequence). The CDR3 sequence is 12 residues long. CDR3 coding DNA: TGTGCCAGCGCCTATCGGGACAGTTTCCCCACCTTC. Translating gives CASAYRDSFPTF.

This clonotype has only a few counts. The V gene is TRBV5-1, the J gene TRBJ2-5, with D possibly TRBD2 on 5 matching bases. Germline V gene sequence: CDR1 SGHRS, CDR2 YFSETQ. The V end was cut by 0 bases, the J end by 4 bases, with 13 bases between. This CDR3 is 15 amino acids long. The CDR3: CASSLVGSRGETQYF. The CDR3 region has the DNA TGCGCCAGCAGCTTGGTGGGGAGCCGGGGAGAGACCCAGTACTTC.

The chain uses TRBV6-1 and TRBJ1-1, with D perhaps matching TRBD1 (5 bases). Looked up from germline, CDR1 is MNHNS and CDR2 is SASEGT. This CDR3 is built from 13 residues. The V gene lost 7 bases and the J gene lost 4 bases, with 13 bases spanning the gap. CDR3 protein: CASTWQGPTEAFF. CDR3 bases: TGTGCCAGCACCTGGCAGGGTCCCACTGAAGCTTTCTTT.

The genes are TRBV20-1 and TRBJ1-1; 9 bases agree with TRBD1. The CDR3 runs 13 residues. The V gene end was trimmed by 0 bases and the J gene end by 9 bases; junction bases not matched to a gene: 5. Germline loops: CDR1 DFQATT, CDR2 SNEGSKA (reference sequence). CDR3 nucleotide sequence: TGCAGTGCTAGAGATACAGGGACAGGGCAAGCTTTCTTT. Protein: CSARDTGTGQAFF.

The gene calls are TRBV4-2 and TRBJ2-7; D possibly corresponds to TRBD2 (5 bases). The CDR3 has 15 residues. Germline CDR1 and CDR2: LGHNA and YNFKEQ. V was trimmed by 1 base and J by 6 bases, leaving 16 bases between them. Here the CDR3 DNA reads TGTGCCAGCAGCCAAGTAACAGCCCCGGGAAGCGAGCAGTACTTC. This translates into CASSQVTAPGSEQYF.